This is a list of T cell receptor beta chains from one sample in a study of blood T cell repertoires in COVID-19. Sequencing was performed with immunoSEQ multiplex PCR; in TCRdb, only in-frame clones are kept and a portion is missing. Among 120,000 to 150,000 clones listed, about 88% were seen once. Sequences were obtained from peripheral blood. These receptors were collected from a human donor with acute or convalescent COVID-19. The donor label of this sample is uncertain. Each CDR3 is given with its conserved first and last residue. D genes are given only for firm matches. The listing skips clone size in some rows; elsewhere it reads once, few, many or a size class.

V	D	J	size	DNA	CDR3
TRBV14	.	TRBJ1-2	.	TGTGCCAGCAGCCAAGAGCCGGGGTACTATGGCTACACCTTC	CASSQEPGYYGYTF
TRBV7-9	TRBD1	TRBJ1-1	once	TGTGCCAGCAGCCCAAATAGACAGGGAAACACTGAAGCTTTCTTT	CASSPNRQGNTEAFF
TRBV9	.	TRBJ2-2	.	TGTGCCAGCAGCGTAGATGGAGGCGATGGCACCGGGGAGCTGTTTTTT	CASSVDGGDGTGELFF
TRBV24-1	TRBD1	TRBJ2-4	.	TGTGCCACCAGTGACTCAGGGACAGGGCTAGCCAAAAACATTCAGTACTTC	CATSDSGTGLAKNIQYF
TRBV6-5	TRBD1	TRBJ2-4	.	TGTGCCAGCCACGAGACAGGGTGGCAAAACATTCAGTACTTC	CASHETGWQNIQYF
TRBV20-1	TRBD1	TRBJ2-1	.	TGCAGTGCTAGTCCCGGGACAGGTCAGAATGAGCAGTTCTTC	CSASPGTGQNEQFF
TRBV4-1	.	TRBJ1-3	.	TGCGCCAGCAGCCAAGTGGGGCTCGGAAACACCATATATTTT	CASSQVGLGNTIYF
TRBV2	.	TRBJ2-2	.	TGTGCCAGCAGTGGGGCAGGGAACACCGGGGAGCTGTTTTTT	CASSGAGNTGELFF
TRBV24-1	.	TRBJ2-3	.	TGTGCCACCAGTGATTTCAGCGGGAGCACAGATACGCAGTATTTT	CATSDFSGSTDTQYF
TRBV5-1	.	TRBJ2-2	.	TGCGCCAGCAGCCCACAGGTTAACGGCGGGGAGCTGTTTTTT	CASSPQVNGGELFF
TRBV12-3/TRBV12-4	.	TRBJ1-1	.	TGTGCCAGCAGTCCTGGGGCGTACACTGAAGCTTTCTTT	CASSPGAYTEAFF
TRBV5-1	TRBD1	TRBJ1-3	.	TGCGCCAGCAGCCAGACAGGGTCTGGAAACACCATATATTTT	CASSQTGSGNTIYF
TRBV20-1	.	TRBJ1-4	.	TGCAGTGCTAGTCTAGGGGGGGTTGTTGAAAAACTGTTTTTT	CSASLGGVVEKLFF
TRBV19	TRBD1	TRBJ2-3	.	TGTGCCAGTAGTCCTCGACAGGGCGGCACAGATACGCAGTATTTT	CASSPRQGGTDTQYF
TRBV4-3	.	TRBJ2-7	.	TGCGCCAGCAGCCAAGATCCTGTCAGTCCCTACGAGCAGTACTTC	CASSQDPVSPYEQYF
TRBV7-2	.	TRBJ1-5	.	TGTGCCAGCAGCTTAAATCCTGCGGGCAATCAGCCCCAGCATTTT	CASSLNPAGNQPQHF
TRBV2	TRBD1	TRBJ1-2	.	TGTGCCAGCAGGAGCCGGGACAGCTATGGCTACACCTTC	CASRSRDSYGYTF
TRBV6-5	TRBD1	TRBJ1-5	.	TGTGCCAGCAGTTCCGGACAGGGGGGCCAGCCCCAGCATTTT	CASSSGQGGQPQHF
TRBV4-3	TRBD1	TRBJ1-1	once	TGCGCCAGCAGCCAAGCCCATGGACAGGTGAACACTGAAGCTTTCTTT	CASSQAHGQVNTEAFF
TRBV7-6	TRBD2	TRBJ2-1	.	TGTGCCAGCAGCTTAGTACCGACTAGCGGGAGGGAGGAGGGTGAGCAGTTCTTC	CASSLVPTSGREEGEQFF
TRBV14	.	TRBJ1-1	once	TGTGCCAGCAGTAATATGAACACTGAAGCTTTCTTT	CASSNMNTEAFF
TRBV2	.	TRBJ1-3	.	TGTGCCAGCAGCGTCGAGGTGAGAAACACCATATATTTT	CASSVEVRNTIYF
TRBV5-1	TRBD1	TRBJ2-7	.	TGCGCCAGCAGCGCGGACAGGGTCGAGCAGTACTTC	CASSADRVEQYF
TRBV29-1	TRBD1	TRBJ1-2	.	TGCAGCGTTGAGGGGACAGGGACCTATGGCTACACCTTC	CSVEGTGTYGYTF
TRBV7-9	.	TRBJ2-1	.	TGTGCCAGCAGCGCACGGGTCGGGGACAATGAGCAGTTCTTC	CASSARVGDNEQFF
TRBV7-3	.	TRBJ2-7	.	TGTGCCAGCAGCTTATTCCCAGGGGCGGCCTACGAGCAGTACTTC	CASSLFPGAAYEQYF
TRBV19	.	TRBJ1-2	.	TGTGCCAGTAGCCGCGAGACAGTTAACTATGGCTACACCTTC	CASSRETVNYGYTF
TRBV27	.	TRBJ1-1	.	TGTGCCAGCAGTTTAGGTTGGCATCCGAACACTGAAGCTTTCTTT	CASSLGWHPNTEAFF
TRBV28	TRBD1	TRBJ1-1	.	TGTGCCAGCAGTTCTTGGGACAGTCTTGACATGAACACTGAAGCTTTCTTT	CASSSWDSLDMNTEAFF
TRBV5-3	.	TRBJ1-3	.	TGTGCCAGTGATCGGGTCTCTGGAAACACCATATATTTT	CASDRVSGNTIYF
TRBV9	.	TRBJ1-1	.	TGTGCCAGCAGCGTCGCCGGGAACACTGAAGCTTTCTTT	CASSVAGNTEAFF
TRBV7-9	TRBD1	TRBJ1-3	once	TGTGCCAGCAGCCTAGGGACAGGGATGTTTTCTGGAAACACCATATATTTT	CASSLGTGMFSGNTIYF
TRBV4-3	TRBD2	TRBJ2-1	.	TGCGCCAGCAGCCAAGATCCGACGGGAGGTATCCCGAGCTCCTACAATGAGCAGTTCTTC	CASSQDPTGGIPSSYNEQFF
TRBV9	TRBD2	TRBJ2-2	.	TGTGCCAGCAGCGTAACCAGCGGGAGCGGCGGGGAGCTGTTTTTT	CASSVTSGSGGELFF
TRBV7-2	TRBD1	TRBJ1-4	.	TGTGCCAGCAGCGAAGCCGGGACAGTACATGAAAAACTGTTTTTT	CASSEAGTVHEKLFF
TRBV5-1	.	TRBJ1-2	.	TGCGCCAGCAGCGACAACTACGGACAGCAGACCAGATATGGCTACACCTTC	CASSDNYGQQTRYGYTF
TRBV30	TRBD1	TRBJ1-2	.	TGTGCCTGGAGCGGCGACAGGGAGATCTATGGCTACACCTTC	CAWSGDREIYGYTF
TRBV7-6	.	TRBJ2-3	.	TGTGCCAGCAGCTTAAGTCCGGACAGATTCACAGATACGCAGTATTTT	CASSLSPDRFTDTQYF
TRBV7-2	TRBD1	TRBJ1-2	.	TGTGCCAGCAGCTTAGGACTACCGGGACAGGGTAGAGTGTCCACCTTC	CASSLGLPGQGRVSTF
TRBV20-1	.	TRBJ2-7	.	TGCAGTGCTCGACATAGGTTGGAGCAGTACTTC	CSARHRLEQYF
TRBV20-1	.	TRBJ1-2	.	TGCAGTACATACACTAACAATGGCTACACCTTC	CSTYTNNGYTF
TRBV5-1	TRBD1	TRBJ2-3	.	TGCGCCAGCAGCCGGGACAGTCCAAGCACAGATACGCAGTATTTT	CASSRDSPSTDTQYF
TRBV5-6	.	TRBJ1-1	.	TGTGCCAGCAGCTTGGGAGGGGCCCCGGACAGCCGCACTGAAGCTTTCTTT	CASSLGGAPDSRTEAFF
TRBV18	TRBD1	TRBJ2-7	.	TGTGCCAGCTCACCAACAACGGGACAGGGGTCTTTCGAGCAGTACTTC	CASSPTTGQGSFEQYF
TRBV28	.	TRBJ1-2	.	TGTGCCAGTACCTCCTGGGGAAAGGGACTCTATGGCTACACCTTC	CASTSWGKGLYGYTF
TRBV2	TRBD1	TRBJ2-1	.	TGTGCCAGCAGTGGGGACAGGGGGTTTTACAATGAGCAGTTCTTC	CASSGDRGFYNEQFF
TRBV5-8	.	TRBJ2-5	.	TGTGCCAGCAGCTTGGTGCAGGGTGGGGAGACCCAGTACTTC	CASSLVQGGETQYF
TRBV19	.	TRBJ2-1	.	TGTGCCAGTAGTCCAACACTAGTATCGAAGCCCTACAATGAGCAGTTCTTC	CASSPTLVSKPYNEQFF
TRBV11-2	TRBD2	TRBJ2-1	.	TGTGCCAGCAGCTTGGGACTAGTCGGGGAGCAGTTCTTC	CASSLGLVGEQFF